This T cell receptor (beta chain) was retrieved from a study of cytomegalovirus exposure and HLA in healthy donors. For the study at large: A subsequent analysis stated that the roughly 120 validation repertoires were run on the same platform as the 600 to 750 first-cohort repertoires.

Overall study findings and caveats: A subsequent analysis found that TCR clusters from the first cohort also tended to co-occur in the approximately 120 validation repertoires, with around 94% of cluster scores above 0.

To note about this clone: As yet, its antigen is unknown.

V lost 3 bases and J lost 7; bases outside the gene matches: 7. The CDR3 runs to 16 residues. CDR1 and CDR2 (germline): SGHKS, YYEKEE (reference sequence). Produced via immunoSEQ multiplex PCR; TCRdb's table is partial and in-frame only. The table shows 150,000 to 250,000 clones, with 80% to 90% occurring only once. V gene TRBV5-5 combines with J gene TRBJ2-2; 12 positions match TRBD2. This TCR was recovered from a woman in her 30s in good health and CMV-seronegative. The specimen was PBMCs. DNA for the CDR3: TGTGCCAGCAGCTGGGCGACTAGCGGGAGTATCGGGGAGCTGTTTTTT. It specifies CASSWATSGSIGELFF.